This T cell receptor (beta chain) was found in a study of cytomegalovirus exposure and HLA in healthy donors. PCR primers comprised 60 Vbeta and 13 Jbeta primers. Clones were sequenced by immunoSEQ multiplex PCR, and TCRdb holds only the in-frame ones, with some missing. The table includes about 140,000 clones, roughly three quarters detected once. Germline V lookup: CDR1 MDHEN, CDR2 SYDVKM. The CDR3 contains 15 residues. Trimming stripped 6 bases from V and 4 bases from J, with 18 bases between. Though nominally healthy at sampling, donors likely had unrecorded immune exposures. The gene calls are TRBV28 and TRBJ1-2, with D possibly matching TRBD1 (5 bases). The sample comprised PBMCs. The sequence derives from a woman in her forties or fifties in good health and CMV-seronegative. The CDR3 is CASRAGHSLGYGYTF. The CDR3 nucleotides are TGTGCCAGCAGAGCGGGGCACTCATTGGGCTATGGCTACACCTTC.